This is a list of T cell receptor beta chains from one sample in a study of control samples from healthy donors and cancer patients. The data were produced by immunoSEQ multiplex PCR, yet TCRdb's version contains in-frame clones alone and is incomplete. The profile shows 200,000 to 250,000 clones, about 95% of them singletons. Sequencing was carried out using blood. These receptors all stem from a man in his fifties or sixties in good health. The CDR3 runs from the conserved cysteine through the conserved F or W. A D gene is named only where the DNA matches it firmly. The size of a clone is reported for some rows only, either as once, few or many, or as a class for expanded clones.

TRBJ2-3 - TRBD2 TRBV11-2 TGTGCCAGCAGCTTAGATCTAGCGGGGGGTGGAATAGATACGCAGTATTTT CASSLDLAGGGIDTQYF
TRBJ1-2 - - TRBV2 TGTGCCAGCAGCGACACTTCCCTGCTTGGCTACACCTTC CASSDTSLLGYTF
TRBJ1-6 - TRBD1 TRBV28 TGTGCCAGCAGTCCTACTGGACAGGGCAATTCACCCCTCCACTTT CASSPTGQGNSPLHF
TRBJ2-2 - - TRBV5-8 TGTGCCAGCAGCTTGCTGGATTCAACACATGAGGAGCTGTTTTTT CASSLLDSTHEELFF
TRBJ2-3 - TRBD1 TRBV3-1/TRBV3-2 TGTGCCAGCAGCCAAGACCGAGGACAGGGAATGAGCACAGATACGCAGTATTTT CASSQDRGQGMSTDTQYF
TRBJ1-2 - - TRBV15 TGTGCCACCAGTCCGACCGGATTTTACCAAAACGGCTACACCTTC CATSPTGFYQNGYTF
TRBJ2-3 - - TRBV4-2 TGTGCCAGCAGCCAGCCTCAGAGCACAGATACGCAGTATTTT CASSQPQSTDTQYF
TRBJ2-2 - TRBD1 TRBV27 TGTGCCAGCAGTCCCCAACAGGGGGCCTTGGCCGGGGAGCTGTTTTTT CASSPQQGALAGELFF
TRBJ2-2 - TRBD1 TRBV30 TGTGCTCGCCGGGACAGGTTGATGGACGGGGAGCTGTTTTTT CARRDRLMDGELFF
TRBJ1-3 - - TRBV6-2/TRBV6-3 TGTGCCAGCTGCCGGGCTGGAAACACCATATATTTT CASCRAGNTIYF
TRBJ2-5 - - TRBV19 TGTGCCAGTAGTTCCAGGGGCGCCGAGGAGACCCAGTACTTC CASSSRGAEETQYF
TRBJ2-1 once TRBD2 TRBV7-2 TGTGCCAGCAGCCGTAGCCGGGGGGCCTACAATGAGCAGTTCTTC CASSRSRGAYNEQFF
TRBJ1-5 - - TRBV12-3/TRBV12-4 TGTGCCAGCCAGGGTGGTTGGAATCAGCCCCAGCATTTT CASQGGWNQPQHF
TRBJ1-3 - TRBD1 TRBV5-1 TGCGCCAGCAGCCTGACAGGGGGCCAAACCACTCGCTCTGGAAACACCATATATTTT CASSLTGGQTTRSGNTIYF
TRBJ1-5 few - TRBV28 TGTGCCAGCACCTTGGCTACAGGATCCCAGCCCCAGCATTTT CASTLATGSQPQHF
TRBJ1-5 - TRBD1 TRBV25-1 TGTGCCAGCAGTCCCCCCGGACAGGGGGCGAGCAATCAGCCCCAGCATTTT CASSPPGQGASNQPQHF
TRBJ2-1 - - TRBV11-3 TGTGCCAGCAGCTTCGGGCAAATCTCCTACAATGAGCAGTTCTTC CASSFGQISYNEQFF
TRBJ1-5 - - TRBV7-2 TGTGCCAGCAGCCCCAACAGGGACGGGAATCAGCCCCAGCATTTT CASSPNRDGNQPQHF
TRBJ1-1 - - TRBV30 TGTGCCTGGAGTTTGAGCTTCGGGAACACTGAAGCTTTCTTT CAWSLSFGNTEAFF
TRBJ2-2 - - TRBV5-4 TGTGCCAGCAGCTTACCGGGCCCCGGGGAGCTGTTTTTT CASSLPGPGELFF
TRBJ2-1 - TRBD2 TRBV6-2/TRBV6-3 TGTGCCAGCAGTTCCCAGCGGGGGGACAATGAGCAGTTCTTC CASSSQRGDNEQFF
TRBJ2-1 - TRBD2 TRBV5-1 TGCGCCAGCAGCTTCCCCGGGGGGAATGAGCAGTTCTTC CASSFPGGNEQFF
TRBJ1-5 - - TRBV7-2 TGTGCCAGCAGCTTAGAAAGGATGGGGAATCAGCCCCAGCATTTT CASSLERMGNQPQHF
TRBJ1-1 - - TRBV2 TGTGCCAGCACCCTAGACGCGAACACTGAAGCTTTCTTT CASTLDANTEAFF
TRBJ1-4 - - TRBV7-2 TGTGCCAGCAGCCGGACTGCTGCTGCAACTAATGAAAAACTGTTTTTT CASSRTAAATNEKLFF
TRBJ1-5 - TRBD1 TRBV28 TGTGCCAGCAGAATTCGACAGGGGGCCGGCAATCAGCCCCAGCATTTT CASRIRQGAGNQPQHF
TRBJ1-4 - - TRBV9 TGTGCCAGCAGCGTAGAATCTTTTGTGGGGGGGAATGAAAAACTGTTTTTT CASSVESFVGGNEKLFF
TRBJ1-6 - - TRBV3-1/TRBV3-2 TGTGCCAGCAGCCAAGTCGTCTCAGCCTCACCCCTCCACTTT CASSQVVSASPLHF
TRBJ2-1 - - TRBV5-1 TGCGCCAGCAGCCTATTGCGGCCGGGACGCGCAGGAGAGCAGTTCTTC CASSLLRPGRAGEQFF
TRBJ2-7 - - TRBV4-1 TGCGCCAGCAGCCAAGTTCGGCAGGACAACTACGAGCAGTACTTC CASSQVRQDNYEQYF
TRBJ1-2 - - TRBV6-5 TGTGCCAGCAGCTTCGGGACACTGGGTCACTATGGCTACACCTTC CASSFGTLGHYGYTF
TRBJ1-1 - - TRBV7-8 TGTGCCAGCAGCTCGAATACAGGTTCGGACACTGAAGCTTTCTTT CASSSNTGSDTEAFF
TRBJ1-1 - - TRBV7-2 TGTGCCAGCAGCCTCCAGGGCAGAACTGAAGCTTTCTTT CASSLQGRTEAFF
TRBJ2-2 - - TRBV12-3/TRBV12-4 TGTGCCAGCAGTACCACCGGGGAGCTGTTTTTT CASSTTGELFF
TRBJ2-7 - - TRBV5-6 TGTGCCAGCAGCTTGGTGCATCATCCCGGGGAGCAGTACTTC CASSLVHHPGEQYF
TRBJ1-1 - - TRBV6-5 TGTGCCAGCAGGGTGGGGAGGGAAACTGAAGCTTTCTTT CASRVGRETEAFF
TRBJ2-3 once TRBD1 TRBV2 TGTGCCAGAGACAGGGCCGATACGCAGTATTTT CARDRADTQYF
TRBJ1-5 - - TRBV10-3 TGTGCCATCAGGCCCCGGGAAGTCAATCAGCCCCAGCATTTT CAIRPREVNQPQHF
TRBJ1-2 - TRBD1 TRBV15 TGTGCCACCAGCAGAGATCTGGACAGGGCGGCGGGTGGCTACACCTTC CATSRDLDRAAGGYTF
TRBJ2-5 - - TRBV5-1 TGCGCCAGCAGCTTGACAGGGGAGGAGGCCCAGTACTTC CASSLTGEEAQYF
TRBJ1-4 - - TRBV5-1 TGCGCCAGCAGCTTGGCCGGGACTGAAAAACTGTTTTTT CASSLAGTEKLFF
TRBJ1-1 - - TRBV11-3 TGTGCCAGCAGCGGTAGAGGAAGCACTGAAGCTTTCTTT CASSGRGSTEAFF
TRBJ1-5 once - TRBV5-1 TGCGCCAGCAGCTTGTCTGGGTCGAGCAATCAGCCCCAGCATTTT CASSLSGSSNQPQHF
TRBJ1-2 - - TRBV6-2/TRBV6-3 TGTGCCAGCAGTTACGCCCACCGGGACCTCGGCGGCTACACCTTC CASSYAHRDLGGYTF
TRBJ1-4 - - TRBV11-2 TGTGCCAGCAGACAGAACAGAAATGGTAATGAAAAACTGTTTTTT CASRQNRNGNEKLFF
TRBJ1-1 - - TRBV6-5 TGTGCCAGCAGTTACTCCGGTGGGCTTGAAGCTTTCTTT CASSYSGGLEAFF
TRBJ1-5 - TRBD1 TRBV6-5 TGTGCCAGCACCGCAGGGGGGGCTCAGCCCCAGCATTTT CASTAGGAQPQHF
TRBJ2-3 - - TRBV3-1/TRBV3-2 TGTGCCAGCAGCCCGGGAATAGGAGCTAGCACAGATACGCAGTATTTT CASSPGIGASTDTQYF
TRBJ1-1 - - TRBV3-1/TRBV3-2 TGTGCCAGCAGCCAAGTAGGGGGCACTGAAGCTTTCTTT CASSQVGGTEAFF
TRBJ1-1 - - TRBV14 TGTGCCAGCAGCCACCGAACAGGGATAGGGAGGAACACTGAAGCTTTCTTT CASSHRTGIGRNTEAFF
TRBJ1-6 - TRBD1 TRBV7-2 TGTGCCAGCAGCCAGGACAGGGGGGTTTATTCACCCCTCCACTTT CASSQDRGVYSPLHF
TRBJ1-2 - TRBD1 TRBV24-1 TGTGCCACCAGTGAAAGGGACAGGGGCGGCTACACCTTC CATSERDRGGYTF
TRBJ2-3 - - TRBV5-4 TGTGCCAGCAGCCACGAGGGCGGGGGCCCCCCCACAGATACGCAGTATTTT CASSHEGGGPPTDTQYF
TRBJ2-7 - - TRBV10-1 TGCGCCAGCAGTGAGTCGTTCTCTGTTACGAAGCAGTACTTC CASSESFSVTKQYF